This T cell receptor (beta chain) was retrieved from a study of T cell responses to AZD1222 COVID-19 vaccine. Study context: Some second doses came at about 4 weeks and others at about 12 weeks; these were pooled. Whole-study results and caveats: Clonal diversity was possibly underestimated, and white British individuals and females predominated among donors. There were vaccine-associated CD4 TCRs across spike, dominant at 160-218 and 743-854.

The repertoire was sequenced with immunoSEQ multiplex PCR; TCRdb's copy has only in-frame clones and lacks some. The data show 130,000 or so clones, about 89% seen once. A remark on this clone: Its cognate antigen is unknown.

V was pared by 0 bases and J by 0 bases, with 9 bases between. CDR1 and CDR2 from the germline V gene are SGHDT and YYEEEE. CDR3 size: 16 residues. This chain uses TRBV5-6 with TRBJ2-2; D is ambiguous. Source: peripheral blood, taken on day 0 of AZD1222 vaccination. This clonotype originated in an adult in good health. Here the CDR3 reads CASSLGPSANTGELFF. Here the CDR3 DNA reads TGTGCCAGCAGCTTGGGGCCCTCCGCGAACACCGGGGAGCTGTTTTTT.